The 20 T cell receptor beta chains below were found in one sample sequenced in a study of identical twins. Each CDR3 protein is one row after TCRdb ran MiXCR on the 5' RACE reads. The sample holds roughly 500,000 distinct CDR3 sequences, about 20% seen once. This sample also appeared in a second study, on T cells expressing NK-cell markers.

The sample comprised CD4+ T cells sorted from blood. The receptors come from a woman aged 18-29 years in good health.

This clonotype has more than one count but fewer than ten. The V call is TRBV7-2, the J call TRBJ2-1, with 8 bases aligning to TRBD2. This CDR3 has 15 amino acids. Losses at the gene ends were 11 bases for V and 8 bases for J; bases not matched to a gene: 17. CDR1 and CDR2 from the germline V gene are SGHTA and FQGNSA. The CDR3 sequence is CASSATGGAYYEQFF. CDR3 DNA sequence: TGTGCCTCCTCTGCAACGGGGGGGGCTTACTATGAGCAGTTCTTC.

This clonotype showed up just a few times. The rearrangement links TRBV2 to TRBJ2-5, with TRBD1 as a possible D gene (6 bases). Deletions cut 6 bases from V and 1 base from J, with 9 bases between. Germline CDR1 is SNHLY and CDR2 is FYNNEI. CDR3 size: 13 residues. The CDR3 region is CASRNRVQETQYF. The CDR3 region has the DNA TGTGCCAGCAGGAACAGGGTCCAAGAGACCCAGTACTTC.

The chain joins TRBV6-5 to TRBJ1-2; D remains ambiguous. The V and J ends lost 4 bases and 4 bases respectively, with 16 bases between them. CDR1 and CDR2 from the germline V gene are MNHEY and SVGAGI. The CDR3 spans 15 residues. The CDR3, as DNA: TGTGCCAGCAGTTTATCTATCGGCAGAACCTATGGCTACACCTTC. Protein sequence: CASSLSIGRTYGYTF.

This clonotype turned up a few times. The J gene is TRBJ2-4, the V gene TRBV7-2; TRBD2 matches 10 bases. The CDR3 is 14 residues long. CDR1 is SGHTA, CDR2 FQGNSA, per germline. Trimming took 4 bases from V and 6 from J; bases not matched to a gene: 3. The CDR3 DNA is TGTGCCAGCAGCTCTCTAGCGGGAGTAAACATTCAGTACTTC. Residues: CASSSLAGVNIQYF.

This clonotype was detected many times. The chain combines TRBV11-2 with TRBJ2-3; 9 bases match TRBD2. The CDR3 is 16 amino acids. The ends lost 1 base at V and 4 bases at J; junction bases unmatched: 6. The V gene's germline CDR1 is SGHAT and CDR2 FQNNGV. The CDR3: CASSLGAGGPADTQYF. DNA of the CDR3: TGTGCCAGCAGCTTAGGGGCGGGAGGGCCTGCAGATACGCAGTATTTT.

V gene TRBV5-1 combines with J gene TRBJ2-2, with D possibly being TRBD2 (6 bases). The CDR3 runs to 14 residues. With 4 bases removed from V and 2 bases from J, the gap between germline ends came to 9 bases. CDR1 is SGHRS, CDR2 YFSETQ, per germline. CDR3 loop: CASSPDYNTGELFF. For the CDR3, the DNA is TGCGCCAGCAGCCCGGACTACAACACCGGGGAGCTGTTTTTT.

This clonotype was picked up a small number of times. The V gene is TRBV9, the J gene TRBJ2-3; possibly TRBD1 for D (5 bases). Deletions cut 0 bases from V and 5 bases from J, with 13 bases between. The CDR3 is 15 residues long. CDR1 is SGDLS and CDR2 is YYNGEE in the germline V gene. CDR3 amino acids: CASSVAPQGEDTQYF. As DNA, the CDR3 is TGTGCCAGCAGCGTAGCGCCCCAAGGGGAAGATACGCAGTATTTT.

This clonotype has more than one count but fewer than ten. The chain combines TRBV19 with TRBJ2-5; D might be TRBD2 (6 bases). Germline V gives CDR1 LNHDA, CDR2 SQIVND (reference sequence). CDR3 length: 15 residues. V dropped 2 bases and J dropped 1 base, with 11 bases sitting between them. CDR3 protein: CASSISGGAQETQYF. CDR3 in DNA: TGTGCCAGTAGTATAAGCGGCGGGGCCCAAGAGACCCAGTACTTC.

In nucleotides, the CDR3 is TGCAGTGCTAAACTACTAGCGGGGGGGCAAGAGACCCAGTACTTC. Its translation is CSAKLLAGGQETQYF. The chain uses TRBV20-1 and TRBJ2-5; the match to TRBD2 covers 13 bases. The V segment lost 4 bases and the J segment 2 bases; nucleotides outside the gene matches: 4. The CDR3 has 15 amino acids. CDR1 and CDR2 (germline): DFQATT, SNEGSKA (reference sequence).

The table lists this clonotype with a few counts. The V and J genes are TRBV5-8 and TRBJ2-7; D may match TRBD1 or TRBD2 (5 bases each). V lost 6 bases to trimming and J lost 9 bases, with 31 bases between them. The V gene's germline CDR1 is SGHTS and CDR2 YDEGEE. The CDR3 has 17 amino acids. The CDR3 nucleotides are TGTGCCAGCATATCCTCGGCCCGGGACCTAATCGCAAGGTCGCAGTACTTC. It specifies CASISSARDLIARSQYF.

This clonotype was seen a few times. The CDR3 DNA reads as TGTGCCAGCAGCCGACTAGCTGGTGAGCAGTTCTTC. This codes for CASSRLAGEQFF. This rearrangement joins TRBV3-1 to TRBJ2-1; 7 positions match TRBD2. After removal of 4 bases from V and 9 bases from J, the junction contained 3 bases not matched to a gene. The CDR3 runs to 12 residues. Germline CDR1 is LGHDT and CDR2 is YNNKEL (reference sequence).

At least ten counts were recorded for this clonotype. The chain combines TRBV29-1 with TRBJ1-2; tentative D call: TRBD1 (5 bases). Trimming cost V 7 bases and J 8 bases, with 14 bases left between them. The CDR3 totals 11 residues. From germline, CDR1 is SQVTM and CDR2 ANQGSEA. This chain's CDR3 is CSAGGVKGYTF. CDR3 sequence (DNA): TGCAGCGCCGGGGGAGTCAAAGGCTACACCTTC. Looking up the rest from reference TRBV29-1 and TRBJ1-2 gives the full variable domain: SAVISQKPSRDICQRGTSLTIQCQVDSQVTMMFWYRQQPGQSLTLIATANQGSEATYESGFVIDKFPISRPNLTFSTLTVSNMSPEDSSIYLCSAGGVKGYTFGSGTRLTVV.

This clonotype was seen only a few times. V usage is TRBV29-1 and J usage is TRBJ2-2; a possible D gene is TRBD2 (5 bases). The CDR3 length is 12 residues. The V end was cut by 4 bases, the J end by 6 bases, with 9 bases between. Germline CDR1 reads SQVTM; CDR2 reads ANQGSEA. Here the CDR3 reads CSVGRTSGELFF. CDR3 sequence (DNA): TGCAGCGTTGGAAGGACTTCCGGGGAGCTGTTTTTT.

This sequence joins TRBV29-1 and TRBJ1-1; D remains unclear. V gave up 3 bases and J gave up 9 bases, with 11 bases separating them. Germline V gives CDR1 SQVTM, CDR2 ANQGSEA. This CDR3 is 11 amino acids long. The CDR3 loop reads CSVDLRGKAFF. CDR3 coding DNA: TGCAGCGTTGACCTTAGAGGGAAAGCTTTCTTT.

As DNA, the CDR3 is TGTGCCAGCAGTTACAGAGACCAAGAGACCCAGTACTTC. Translation: CASSYRDQETQYF. V and J are TRBV27 and TRBJ2-5, with D hard to call. Germline-derived CDR1 and CDR2 are MNHEY and SMNVEV (reference sequence). Trimming removed 4 bases at V and 0 bases at J, with 6 bases between. The CDR3 covers 13 residues.

The CDR3 DNA sequence: TGCAGCGGGTCACGACAGGGGATTGAAGCTTTCTTT. Protein: CSGSRQGIEAFF. The J gene is TRBJ1-1, the V gene TRBV29-1; 8 bases map to TRBD1. Germline V lookup: CDR1 SQVTM, CDR2 ANQGSEA. The CDR3 covers 12 residues. Trimming took 7 bases from V and 7 from J; bases not matched to a gene: 8.

The chain is built from TRBV5-6 and TRBJ2-1; D remains ambiguous. The CDR3 sequence is 15 residues long. V lost 2 bases, J lost 0 bases, and 9 bases lay in between. Germline CDR1 and CDR2: SGHDT and YYEEEE. The CDR3 DNA reads TGTGCCAGCAGCTTCATGGCTACCTCCTACAATGAGCAGTTCTTC. Encoded protein: CASSFMATSYNEQFF.

This clonotype was seen more than once but under ten times. This chain joins TRBV7-2 and TRBJ2-1; 10 bases match TRBD2. Germline V gene data show CDR1 as SGHTA and CDR2 as FQGNSA. V dropped 7 bases and J dropped 4; count of bases not matched to a gene: 7. The CDR3 extends over 15 amino acids. CDR3 sequence reads: CASTLSSGGYNEQFF. The CDR3, as DNA: TGTGCCAGCACCCTTTCTAGCGGGGGTTACAATGAGCAGTTCTTC.

The V and J genes are TRBV7-3 and TRBJ2-1; D gene ambiguous. The CDR3 has 15 residues. Between the trimmed V and J ends, which lost 5 bases and 0 bases, there was a span of 11 bases. Germline CDR1 SGHTA, CDR2 FQGTGA. The CDR3 region is CASSTTTRSYNEQFF. CDR3 coding DNA: TGTGCCAGCAGCACAACTACACGCTCCTACAATGAGCAGTTCTTC.

The chain employs TRBV20-1 and TRBJ2-1, with D perhaps TRBD2 (5 bases). This CDR3 comprises 15 residues. In germline, CDR1 is DFQATT, CDR2 SNEGSKA (reference sequence). Trimming removed 3 bases at V and 3 bases at J, with 15 bases between. The CDR3 loop reads CSARWTLQGYNEQFF. For the CDR3, the DNA is TGCAGTGCTAGGTGGACTCTACAAGGCTACAATGAGCAGTTCTTC.